Shown below are 26 T cell receptor beta chains from a single sample sequenced in a study of T cell changes during pregnancy in multiple sclerosis. Produced via immunoSEQ multiplex PCR; TCRdb's table is partial and in-frame only. The repertoire holds tens of thousands of clones, with about nine tenths as singletons. This sample comprised CD4+ T cells from peripheral blood mononuclear cells, obtained after pregnancy. The receptor source for this set is a female donor with multiple sclerosis, enrolled in a pregnancy study.

V usage is TRBV4-3 and J usage is TRBJ2-1; TRBD2 might be the D (6 bases). There are 16 residues in the CDR3. Deletions cut 3 bases from V and 4 bases from J, with 16 bases between. Germline CDR1 LGHNA, CDR2 YSLEER. CDR3 amino acids: CASSHQPTGVYNEQFF. CDR3 nucleotides: TGCGCCAGCAGCCACCAACCAACGGGGGTTTACAATGAGCAGTTCTTC.

This chain links TRBV4-1 with TRBJ2-1; 10 bases are a match to TRBD2. The germline CDR1 and CDR2 sequences are MGHRA and YSYEKL. Unmatched junction bases numbered 6, after V lost 3 bases and J lost 7 bases. CDR3 length equals 15 residues. CDR3 sequence (DNA): TGCGCCAGCAGCCACGTAGCGGGGGGTCGGAATGAGCAGTTCTTC. Protein: CASSHVAGGRNEQFF.

The chain employs TRBV25-1 and TRBJ2-6, with 7 bases fitting TRBD1. The V segment lost 3 bases and the J segment 8 bases; nucleotides outside the gene matches: 7. The CDR3 covers 15 residues. Germline CDR1 reads MGHDK; CDR2 reads SYGVNS. The DNA of the CDR3 is TGTGCCAGCAGTGACCCCAGGGGGAATACCAACGTCCTGACTTTC. It is translated as CASSDPRGNTNVLTF.

The V gene is TRBV6-1, the J gene TRBJ1-1; no reliable D call. Trimming took off 6 bases at V and 2 bases at J, with 16 bases between the two ends. CDR1 and CDR2 from the germline V gene are MNHNS and SASEGT. The CDR3 has 15 residues. CDR3 in DNA: TGTGCCAGCAGCCCCGGGGTTAGGACCAACACTGAAGCTTTCTTT. The encoded protein is CASSPGVRTNTEAFF.

The chain is built from TRBV29-1 and TRBJ2-7; TRBD2 agrees at 9 bases. Per germline, CDR1 SQVTM and CDR2 ANQGSEA. V was clipped by 7 bases and J by 2 bases; unmatched bases: 6. The CDR3 is 13 residues long. Here the CDR3 DNA reads TGCAGCGCATTAGCGGGGGTGGCCTACGAGCAGTACTTC. It translates to CSALAGVAYEQYF.

This rearrangement joins TRBV7-2 to TRBJ2-1; D might be TRBD1 (6 bases). V was pared by 5 bases and J by 6 bases, with 11 bases between. CDR3 size: 13 residues. Germline V gene data show CDR1 as SGHTA and CDR2 as FQGNSA. The CDR3 here is CASSRQVSNEQFF. The CDR3 coding sequence is TGTGCCAGCAGCCGACAGGTTTCCAATGAGCAGTTCTTC.

V usage is TRBV11-2 and J usage is TRBJ2-5, with D perhaps TRBD1 (5 bases). Deletions cut 6 bases from V and 11 bases from J, with 19 bases between. CDR1 SGHAT and CDR2 FQNNGV come from the germline V gene. The CDR3 loop spans 13 amino acids. CDR3 loop: CASRKGIGAPQYF. CDR3 nucleotides: TGTGCCAGCAGAAAAGGGATAGGGGCTCCGCAGTACTTC.

V gene TRBV2 combines with J gene TRBJ2-3; a possible D gene is TRBD1 (6 bases). CDR1 SNHLY and CDR2 FYNNEI come from the germline V gene. The CDR3 sequence is 13 residues long. With 11 bases removed from V and 5 bases from J, the gap between germline ends came to 17 bases. CDR3 sequence reads: CASNYRVGDTQYF. CDR3 bases: TGTGCCTCCAACTACAGGGTGGGAGATACGCAGTATTTT.

The chain recombines TRBV7-9 with TRBJ2-3; 10 bases line up with TRBD1. Germline trimming cut 5 bases from V and 5 bases from J; bases unmatched to any gene: 7. Germline-derived CDR1 and CDR2 are SEHNR and FQNEAQ (reference sequence). The CDR3 is 15 residues long. CDR3 region: CASSPDRGLLDTQYF. The CDR3 DNA reads as TGTGCCAGCAGCCCCGACAGGGGGCTTTTAGATACGCAGTATTTT.

V gene TRBV7-9 combines with J gene TRBJ2-5, with 11 bases aligning to TRBD2. The V and J ends lost 7 bases and 2 bases, in that order; junction bases with no gene match: 3. This CDR3 has 14 amino acids. CDR1 and CDR2 from the germline V gene are SEHNR and FQNEAQ (reference sequence). The CDR3 region is CASTVAGGQETQYF. CDR3 bases: TGTGCCAGCACCGTAGCGGGGGGGCAAGAGACCCAGTACTTC.

The J gene is TRBJ1-3, the V gene TRBV25-1, with 7 bases identical to TRBD1. Unmatched junction bases numbered 9, after V lost 6 bases and J lost 4 bases. In germline, CDR1 is MGHDK, CDR2 SYGVNS. The CDR3 has 15 residues. The CDR3 DNA sequence: TGTGCCAGCAGCGCAAACAGGGGCCCCGGAAACACCATATATTTT. Protein sequence: CASSANRGPGNTIYF.

The V call is TRBV18, the J call TRBJ1-5, with 9 bases lining up with TRBD1. The junction had 6 bases not matched to a gene; V was cut back by 6 bases and J by 0 bases. Germline V gene sequence: CDR1 KGHSH, CDR2 LQKENI. The CDR3 has 16 amino acids. The CDR3 region is CASSTGGLYSNQPQHF. The CDR3 nucleotides are TGTGCCAGCTCGACAGGGGGTCTATATAGCAATCAGCCCCAGCATTTT.

This clone was observed once. The rearrangement links TRBV2 to TRBJ1-2; D not certain. Germline CDR1 reads SNHLY; CDR2 reads FYNNEI. This CDR3 region has 15 residues. V shed 7 bases and J shed 4 bases, with 19 bases lying between them. The CDR3 DNA sequence: TGTGCCAGCACCCCTCGGGGAGGTGGACGCTATGGCTACACCTTC. It translates to CASTPRGGGRYGYTF.

The chain links TRBV20-1 to TRBJ1-2; 7 bases agree with TRBD1. The germline V gene encodes CDR1 DFQATT and CDR2 SNEGSKA (reference sequence). Unmatched junction bases numbered 5, after V lost 6 bases and J lost 7 bases. This CDR3 contains 11 residues. This CDR3 is CSAPTGTGYTF. CDR3 sequence (DNA): TGCAGTGCACCGACAGGGACTGGCTACACCTTC.

This rearrangement joins TRBV6-6 to TRBJ2-7; D might be TRBD1 (6 bases). CDR3 size: 13 residues. Between the trimmed V and J ends, which lost 2 bases and 7 bases, there was a span of 12 bases. Germline V lookup: CDR1 MNHNY, CDR2 SVGAGI (reference sequence). The CDR3 loop is CASSYGQGWEQYF. In DNA form, the CDR3 reads TGTGCCAGCAGTTACGGGCAGGGGTGGGAGCAGTACTTC.

J is TRBJ1-2 and V is TRBV2; D is uncertain. The ends were cut back, 2 bases at V and 0 bases at J, with 7 bases in the middle. The CDR3 length is 14 residues. Germline lookup yields CDR1 SNHLY and CDR2 FYNNEI. The CDR3 spells CASSEQAANYGYTF. CDR3 nucleotides: TGTGCCAGCAGTGAACAGGCAGCTAACTATGGCTACACCTTC.

This sequence joins TRBV2 and TRBJ1-2, with D possibly TRBD1 on 6 matching bases. Deletions cut 4 bases from V and 6 bases from J, with 9 bases between. Germline lookup yields CDR1 SNHLY and CDR2 FYNNEI. The CDR3 loop spans 12 amino acids. CDR3 in DNA: TGTGCCAGCAGTGCGAACAGGGATGGCTACACCTTC. The encoded protein is CASSANRDGYTF.

Here the CDR3 reads CSVRGLAGETQYF. In nucleotides, the CDR3 is TGCAGCGTGCGAGGACTAGCGGGCGAGACCCAGTACTTC. The rearrangement uses TRBV29-1 and TRBJ2-5; 11 nucleotides agree with TRBD2. The V and J ends lost 6 bases and 5 bases, in that order; junction bases with no gene match: 5. The CDR3 is made up of 13 amino acids. In germline, CDR1 is SQVTM, CDR2 ANQGSEA.

V usage is TRBV2 and J usage is TRBJ2-1; 9 bases agree with TRBD1. CDR3 size: 14 residues. V was clipped by 6 bases and J by 4 bases; unmatched bases: 4. The germline CDR1 and CDR2 sequences are SNHLY and FYNNEI. DNA for the CDR3: TGTGCCAGCAGCTGGGACAGGGATTACAATGAGCAGTTCTTC. It is translated as CASSWDRDYNEQFF.

This chain connects TRBV25-1 to TRBJ1-4; D might be TRBD1 (5 bases). This CDR3 region has 14 residues. V dropped 3 bases and J dropped 6 bases, with 11 bases sitting between them. CDR1 MGHDK and CDR2 SYGVNS come from the germline V gene. The CDR3 protein is CASSDPGGDEKLFF. CDR3 nucleotides: TGTGCCAGCAGTGACCCCGGGGGGGATGAAAAACTGTTTTTT. The full variable domain, in which reference TRBV25-1 and TRBJ1-4 provide the parts outside the CDR3, is EADIYQTPRYLVIGTGKKITLECSQTMGHDKMYWYQQDPGMELHLIHYSYGVNSTEKGDLSSESTVSRIRTEHFPLTLESARPSHTSQYLCASSDPGGDEKLFFGSGTQLSVL.

The chain couples TRBV27 to TRBJ1-4; 10 bases line up with TRBD1. The CDR3 has 13 amino acids. Germline assignment: CDR1 MNHEY and CDR2 SMNVEV (reference sequence). With 10 bases clipped from V and 7 bases from J, the junction kept 6 bases outside the gene matches. The CDR3 loop reads CATRQGAGEKLFF. The CDR3 nucleotides are TGTGCCACCCGACAGGGGGCGGGTGAAAAACTGTTTTTT.

The genes are TRBV25-1 and TRBJ1-2, with 8 bases fitting TRBD1. The germline V gene has CDR1 MGHDK and CDR2 SYGVNS. V trimming: 5 bases; J trimming: 6 bases; junction bases outside the gene matches: 2. This CDR3 is built from 12 residues. CDR3 in DNA: TGTGCCAGCAGTTGGACAGGGAATGGCTACACCTTC. Its translation is CASSWTGNGYTF.

V and J are TRBV20-1 and TRBJ1-1; possibly TRBD1 for D (6 bases). Trimming removed 7 bases at V and 5 bases at J, with 11 bases between. CDR3 length: 11 amino acids. Germline CDR1 DFQATT, CDR2 SNEGSKA (reference sequence). CDR3 loop: CSVQGMTEAFF. The DNA for the CDR3 is TGCAGTGTCCAGGGGATGACTGAAGCTTTCTTT.

The chain couples TRBV25-1 to TRBJ2-6; maybe TRBD2 (6 bases). V lost 7 bases and J 2 bases, leaving 15 bases between the germline ends. Germline CDR1 and CDR2: MGHDK and SYGVNS. The CDR3 has 16 residues. CDR3: CASTPAGLTGANVLTF. The CDR3, as DNA: TGTGCCAGCACCCCCGCGGGGCTGACTGGGGCCAACGTCCTGACTTTC.

The V gene is TRBV5-1, the J gene TRBJ1-2, with D maybe TRBD1 (5 bases). The CDR3 is 17 residues long. Per the germline V gene, CDR1 is SGHRS and CDR2 is YFSETQ. V lost 0 bases and J lost 6, with 21 bases in between. The CDR3 region has the DNA TGCGCCAGCAGCTTGGGGGTCAGGGAGGATTTAAAGGATGGCTACACCTTC. This translates into CASSLGVREDLKDGYTF.

The chain combines TRBV7-2 with TRBJ2-5; tentatively, D is TRBD1 (5 bases). This CDR3 comprises 14 residues. Germline V gene data show CDR1 as SGHTA and CDR2 as FQGNSA. Between the trimmed V and J ends, which lost 6 bases and 2 bases, there was a span of 13 bases. The CDR3 DNA follows: TGTGCCAGCAGACAAAGTCGACAGCAAGAGACCCAGTACTTC. Translating gives CASRQSRQQETQYF.